This is a list of T cell receptor beta chains from one sample in a study of T cells in Graves' hyperthyroidism and ophthalmopathy. From the multiplex PCR reads, TCRdb called clonotypes with MiXCR, one entry per CDR3 protein. The data hold 500,000 to 750,000 distinct CDR3 sequences, with 12% to 15% observed a single time. The sequenced material came from blood. The receptors stem from a young woman with Graves' ophthalmopathy. The CDR3 runs from the conserved cysteine through the conserved F or W. Fields, in order: clone size, V gene, D gene, J gene, CDR3 protein, CDR3 DNA. A D gene is named only where the DNA matches it firmly. Some rows have no size entry. The others give once, few or many, or a class for an expanded clone.

many	TRBV27	TRBD1	TRBJ1-2	CASWTGPNYGYTF	TGTGCCAGCTGGACAGGGCCTAACTATGGCTACACCTTC
NA	TRBV7-3	NA	TRBJ1-6	CASSLVRPGRSPLHF	TGTGCCAGCAGCTTAGTCCGCCCAGGGCGCTCACCCCTCCACTTT
NA	TRBV10-3	NA	TRBJ1-4	CAISGQGENEKLFF	TGTGCCATCAGTGGTCAGGGAGAGAATGAAAAACTGTTTTTT
many	TRBV2	TRBD1	TRBJ1-1	CASSEFGQGIGGGTEAFF	TGTGCCAGCAGTGAATTCGGACAGGGAATTGGAGGGGGCACTGAAGCTTTCTTT
NA	TRBV5-4	NA	TRBJ2-7	CASSLESGFNEQYF	TGTGCCAGCAGCTTGGAGTCAGGGTTCAACGAGCAGTACTTC
many	TRBV2	TRBD2	TRBJ2-1	CAFPGLGSYNEQFF	TGTGCCTTCCCGGGACTAGGCTCCTACAATGAGCAGTTCTTC
many	TRBV20-1	TRBD2	TRBJ2-7	CSARDALTSGRLYEQYF	TGCAGTGCTAGAGATGCCCTAACTAGCGGGAGGCTGTACGAGCAGTACTTC
NA	TRBV10-3	TRBD1	TRBJ2-4	CAISDSLDRGRGKNIQYF	TGTGCCATCAGTGATTCTCTGGACAGGGGGCGAGGCAAAAACATTCAGTACTTC
many	TRBV7-3	NA	TRBJ1-2	CASSLMGGRGYTF	TGTGCCAGCAGCTTAATGGGCGGCAGGGGCTACACCTTC
NA	TRBV29-1	TRBD1	TRBJ1-5	CSVGTGNQPQHF	TGCAGCGTTGGGACAGGGAATCAGCCCCAGCATTTT
NA	TRBV7-9	TRBD2	TRBJ2-3	CASSLDWSGLADTQYF	TGTGCCAGCAGCTTAGACTGGTCGGGACTAGCAGATACGCAGTATTTT
many	TRBV7-3	TRBD1	TRBJ1-6	CASSLLGDRGSPLHF	TGTGCCAGCAGCTTACTAGGGGACAGAGGTTCACCCCTCCACTTT
many	TRBV28	NA	TRBJ2-5	CASSPPRDQETQYF	TGTGCCAGCAGTCCCCCCAGGGACCAAGAGACCCAGTACTTC
once	TRBV19	NA	TRBJ2-7	CASSPRPGLTSYEQYF	TGTGCCAGTAGTCCCCGTCCGGGACTCACTTCCTACGAGCAGTACTTC
many	TRBV20-1	NA	TRBJ2-7	CSARADGYEQYF	TGCAGTGCTAGAGCCGACGGCTACGAGCAGTACTTC
few	TRBV29-1	TRBD1	TRBJ1-3	CSVEGGEGQGANTIYF	TGCAGCGTTGAAGGAGGGGAAGGACAGGGGGCCAACACCATATATTTT
NA	TRBV14	NA	TRBJ2-3	CASSQQGFSTDTQYF	TGTGCCAGCAGCCAACAGGGATTTAGCACAGATACGCAGTATTTT
NA	TRBV20-1	TRBD2	TRBJ2-7	CSARDPSGRAYEQYF	TGCAGTGCTAGGGATCCTAGCGGGAGGGCCTACGAGCAGTACTTC
many	TRBV28	NA	TRBJ1-5	CASSWTGNQPQHF	TGTGCCAGCAGTTGGACAGGCAATCAGCCCCAGCATTTT
few	TRBV7-9	NA	TRBJ1-2	CASSLGGASYTF	TGTGCCAGCAGCTTAGGGGGTGCTAGCTACACCTTC
NA	TRBV18	TRBD2	TRBJ2-1	CASSYKREGPRNEQFF	TGTGCCAGCTCATACAAGCGGGAGGGACCTCGGAATGAGCAGTTCTTC
many	TRBV30	TRBD2	TRBJ2-1	CASSGLAGHEQFF	TGTGCCTCTTCGGGACTAGCTGGCCATGAGCAGTTCTTC
many	TRBV5-1	NA	TRBJ1-1	CASSFDASNTEAFF	TGCGCCAGCAGCTTTGACGCTTCAAACACTGAAGCTTTCTTT
NA	TRBV20-1	TRBD2	TRBJ2-7	CSCLSGRADYEQYF	TGCAGTTGCCTTAGCGGGAGGGCCGACTACGAGCAGTACTTC
few	TRBV7-9	TRBD2	TRBJ2-1	CASSLVRGWLAGVYYNEQFF	TGTGCCAGCAGCTTAGTTCGGGGTTGGCTAGCGGGAGTCTACTACAATGAGCAGTTCTTC
many	TRBV14	NA	TRBJ2-7	CASSPDYLREQYF	TGTGCCAGCAGCCCGGACTATCTACGTGAGCAGTACTTC
many	TRBV6-1	TRBD1	TRBJ2-3	CASSEGQGLDTQYF	TGTGCCAGCAGTGAGGGACAGGGGCTGGATACGCAGTATTTT
many	TRBV14	NA	TRBJ2-7	CASSRDTSLYEQYF	TGTGCCAGCAGCCGGGACACATCTCTGTACGAGCAGTACTTC
many	TRBV5-5	TRBD2	TRBJ2-1	CASSLQAGDYNEQFF	TGTGCCAGCAGCTTACAAGCGGGAGATTACAATGAGCAGTTCTTC
many	TRBV29-1	NA	TRBJ2-7	CSVEDPGAEQYF	TGCAGCGTTGAAGATCCAGGGGCCGAGCAGTACTTC
NA	TRBV7-8	NA	TRBJ1-5	CASSSPPPHSRRSNQPQHF	TGTGCCAGCAGCTCCCCACCTCCCCACAGTAGACGTAGCAATCAGCCCCAGCATTTT
NA	TRBV19	NA	TRBJ1-5	CASRPTGFKQPQHF	TGTGCCAGTAGGCCTACAGGTTTCAAACAGCCCCAGCATTTT
NA	TRBV4-3	TRBD2	TRBJ2-7	CASSQDTSGSYEQYF	TGCGCCAGCAGCCAAGATACTAGCGGGAGCTACGAGCAGTACTTC